This passage covers 4 T cell receptor beta chains from one sample sequenced in a study of T cells expressing NK-cell markers. TCRdb reworked the 5' RACE reads into one entry per CDR3 protein, no DNA. This sample contains 140,000 or so distinct CDR3 sequences. Sequencing used blood T cells: a sorted CD56 or NKG2C T cell subset, CD4+ or CD8+ T cells, or bulk PBMC T cells (not recorded which). These TCRs come from a man between 18 and 35 years old in good health.

The V and J genes are TRBV7-9 and TRBJ2-7; there is no DNA to check the TCRdb D call of TRBD1. This CDR3 has 14 residues. The germline V gene encodes CDR1 SEHNR and CDR2 FQNEAQ (reference sequence). CDR3 in amino acids: CASSHRGLVYEQYF.

The chain is built from TRBV10-3 and TRBJ2-7; the TRBD2 assignment by TCRdb is unverifiable without DNA. The germline CDR1 and CDR2 sequences are ENHRY and SYGVKD. The CDR3 sequence is 16 residues long. The CDR3 is CAISDRVDSGSYEQYF.

The V gene is TRBV28, the J gene TRBJ1-4. From germline, CDR1 is MDHEN and CDR2 SYDVKM. The CDR3 is made up of 12 amino acids. CDR3 region: CATEGPNEKLFF.

The J gene is TRBJ2-7, the V gene TRBV19; TCRdb's D call, TRBD1, is unchecked because there is no DNA. CDR3 length: 13 residues. Looked up from germline, CDR1 is LNHDA and CDR2 is SQIVND (reference sequence). The CDR3 sequence: CASSYRVTYEQYF.